The 11 T cell receptor beta chains below come from one sample, sequenced in a study of response to subunit inactivated influenza vaccine. TCRdb redid the calling of the RT-PCR reads with MiXCR, one entry per CDR3 protein. This sample carries about 180,000 distinct CDR3 sequences, nearly 9.5% of them seen once, and the ten largest clones take about a tenth. Material: non-naive T cells sorted from PBMCs, obtained on the day of vaccination. The source is a man aged 45 to 65 who received an inactivated influenza vaccine.

This chain joins TRBV3-1 and TRBJ2-7; D gene ambiguous. Trimming pared 2 bases from V and 1 base from J, leaving 3 bases between. This CDR3 has 12 residues. Germline V gene data show CDR1 as LGHDT and CDR2 as YNNKEL (reference sequence). This chain's CDR3 is CASSQKSYEQYF. The CDR3 nucleotides are TGTGCCAGCAGCCAAAAGTCCTACGAGCAGTACTTC.

This clonotype has more than one count but fewer than ten. CDR3 sequence reads: CSGGGDSYEQYF. As DNA, the CDR3 is TGCAGCGGTGGTGGGGACTCCTACGAGCAGTACTTC. The chain employs TRBV29-1 and TRBJ2-7, with unresolved D. CDR3 length equals 12 residues. V dropped 7 bases and J dropped 0 bases, with 10 bases sitting between them. Germline V gene sequence: CDR1 SQVTM, CDR2 ANQGSEA.

At least ten counts were recorded for this clonotype. The rearrangement uses TRBV2 and TRBJ1-2; D gene uncertain. V was clipped by 5 bases and J by 2 bases, with 15 bases between them. Germline assignment: CDR1 SNHLY and CDR2 FYNNEI. The CDR3 runs 15 residues. The CDR3 sequence is CASSSDGGSNYGYTF. CDR3 sequence (DNA): TGTGCCAGCAGTTCTGACGGAGGGAGCAACTATGGCTACACCTTC.

The sample holds a few counts of this clonotype. The chain combines TRBV5-1 with TRBJ2-5; TRBD1 agrees at 9 bases. V shed 2 bases and J 5 bases; nucleotides not matched to a gene: 10. The germline gives CDR1 SGHRS, CDR2 YFSETQ. The CDR3 consists of 16 residues. The CDR3 reads CASSLTGTGIRETQYF. The CDR3 region has the DNA TGCGCCAGCAGCTTAACCGGGACAGGGATTCGGGAGACCCAGTACTTC. The full variable domain, rest sourced from reference TRBV5-1 and TRBJ2-5, is KAGVTQTPRYLIKTRGQQVTLSCSPISGHRSVSWYQQTPGQGLQFLFEYFSETQRNKGNFPGRFSGRQFSNSRSEMNVSTLELGDSALYLCASSLTGTGIRETQYFGPGTRLLVL.

This clonotype was picked up a small number of times. The chain joins TRBV20-1 to TRBJ2-3; 7 positions agree with TRBD1. The ends lost 4 bases at V and 0 bases at J; junction bases unmatched: 4. The CDR3 spans 14 residues. Germline V gene data show CDR1 as DFQATT and CDR2 as SNEGSKA (reference sequence). This CDR3 reads CSAKTGVSTDTQYF. As DNA, the CDR3 is TGCAGTGCTAAAACAGGGGTGAGCACAGATACGCAGTATTTT.

This clonotype has more than one count but fewer than ten. The chain combines TRBV7-2 with TRBJ2-3; D perhaps matches TRBD1 (6 bases). The CDR3 totals 17 residues. Germline V gene lookup returns CDR1 SGHTA and CDR2 FQGNSA. Trimming took off 2 bases at V and 2 bases at J, with 17 bases between the two ends. CDR3 residues: CASSLLQGRGFTDTQYF. CDR3 bases: TGTGCCAGCAGCTTATTACAAGGCAGGGGCTTCACAGATACGCAGTATTTT. The whole variable domain, filled in from reference TRBV7-2 and TRBJ2-3, reads GAGVSQSPSNKVTEKGKDVELRCDPISGHTALYWYRQSLGQGLEFLIYFQGNSAPDKSGLPSDRFSAERTGGSVSTLTIQRTQQEDSAVYLCASSLLQGRGFTDTQYFGPGTRLTVL.

This clonotype came up many times. The chain uses TRBV20-1 and TRBJ2-7; 8 bases fit TRBD1. This CDR3 is 18 amino acids long. Unmatched junction bases numbered 20, after V lost 6 bases and J lost 1 base. Looked up from germline, CDR1 is DFQATT and CDR2 is SNEGSKA (reference sequence). The CDR3 DNA sequence: TGCAGTGCGCGCGGACAGGGTCTTTCACCACGATTATCCTACGAGCAGTACTTC. Its translation is CSARGQGLSPRLSYEQYF.

This clonotype was counted only a few times. The rearrangement uses TRBV29-1 and TRBJ2-1, with D maybe TRBD1 (6 bases). Germline V CDR1 and CDR2: SQVTM, ANQGSEA. CDR3 size: 11 residues. V gave up 4 bases and J gave up 8 bases, with 9 bases separating them. CDR3 sequence reads: CSVGQVHEQFF. Written as DNA, the CDR3 is TGCAGCGTTGGACAGGTCCATGAGCAGTTCTTC.

J is TRBJ2-1 and V is TRBV9; possibly TRBD1 for D (6 bases). Trimming left V 4 bases short and J 2 bases short, with 16 bases between. This CDR3 is 16 amino acids long. The germline CDR1 and CDR2 sequences are SGDLS and YYNGEE. CDR3 in DNA: TGTGCCAGCAGCTCTGGGAACAGGGTTCCCTACAATGAGCAGTTCTTC. Its protein product is CASSSGNRVPYNEQFF.

J is TRBJ2-1 and V is TRBV7-2; weak D call: TRBD1 (6 bases). Germline V gene data show CDR1 as SGHTA and CDR2 as FQGNSA. Trimming pared 5 bases from V and 0 bases from J, leaving 11 bases between. The length of the CDR3 is 15 residues. Written as DNA, the CDR3 is TGTGCCAGCAGCCGACAGGTAAGCTCCTACAATGAGCAGTTCTTC. Encoded protein: CASSRQVSSYNEQFF.

V gene TRBV20-1 combines with J gene TRBJ2-7; 9 bases fit TRBD2. There are 15 residues in the CDR3. J gave up 4 bases and V 2 bases, and 9 bases lay outside the gene matches. CDR1 is DFQATT, CDR2 SNEGSKA, per germline (reference sequence). CDR3 bases: TGCAGTGCTAGACGGGGCGGCGGGGGGGCATACGAGCAGTACTTC. Amino acid sequence: CSARRGGGGAYEQYF.